These 10 T cell receptor beta chains came from one sample sequenced in a study of T cell responses to AZD1222 COVID-19 vaccine. TCRdb keeps only in-frame clones here, not all; method: immunoSEQ multiplex PCR. The sample holds about 140,000 clones, more than 85% seen once. Sequenced material: peripheral blood, taken after recovery from COVID-19. These receptors all stem from an adult who had recovered from COVID-19.

The J gene is TRBJ1-5, the V gene TRBV27; 8 positions agree with TRBD1. Germline values: CDR1 MNHEY, CDR2 SMNVEV (reference sequence). The CDR3 extends over 19 amino acids. The junction had 15 bases not matched to a gene; V was cut back by 5 bases and J by 0 bases. The CDR3 sequence: CASSLTGQGGPASNQPQHF. CDR3 DNA sequence: TGTGCCAGCAGTCTTACCGGACAGGGTGGCCCCGCTAGCAATCAGCCCCAGCATTTT.

V usage is TRBV7-9 and J usage is TRBJ1-4, with D uncertain. The germline CDR1 and CDR2 sequences are SEHNR and FQNEAQ (reference sequence). The CDR3 is 13 amino acids. Trimming stripped 5 bases from V and 7 bases from J, with 11 bases between. The CDR3 region has the DNA TGTGCCAGCAGCGGCGCGGCGGCTGAAAAACTGTTTTTT. Amino acid sequence: CASSGAAAEKLFF.

The chain combines TRBV28 with TRBJ1-1, with 10 bases lining up with TRBD1. Per germline, CDR1 MDHEN and CDR2 SYDVKM. This CDR3 has 14 amino acids. After removal of 6 bases from V and 5 bases from J, the junction contained 6 bases not matched to a gene. Here the CDR3 DNA reads TGTGCCAGCAGCCCCGGACAGGGGGATACTGAAGCTTTCTTT. It codes for CASSPGQGDTEAFF.

The chain links TRBV27 to TRBJ1-4; D is undetermined. This CDR3 region has 13 residues. V was pared by 2 bases and J by 12 bases, with 13 bases between. Per the germline V gene, CDR1 is MNHEY and CDR2 is SMNVEV (reference sequence). CDR3 bases: TGTGCCAGCAGTTTACCGCCGTACAACCAACTGTTTTTT. Amino acid sequence: CASSLPPYNQLFF.

The V gene is TRBV5-4, the J gene TRBJ2-3; TRBD1 aligns across 8 bases. V lost 3 bases and J lost 4; bases outside the gene matches: 4. The CDR3 sequence is 14 residues long. The germline V gene encodes CDR1 SGHNT and CDR2 YYREEE (reference sequence). CDR3 sequence reads: CASSSSTGADTQYF. As DNA, the CDR3 is TGTGCCAGCAGCTCCTCGACAGGGGCAGATACGCAGTATTTT.

This clone was detected only once. V usage is TRBV10-3 and J usage is TRBJ1-1; 7 bases line up with TRBD1. This CDR3 has 13 residues. CDR1 is ENHRY, CDR2 SYGVKD, per germline. Trimming removed 8 bases from V and 0 bases from J; junction bases left unmatched: 3. In DNA form, the CDR3 reads TGTGCCATCGCGGGACAGCTGAACACTGAAGCTTTCTTT. Translated: CAIAGQLNTEAFF.

The chain links TRBV19 to TRBJ1-5, with D possibly matching TRBD1 (5 bases). This CDR3 comprises 13 residues. Germline loops: CDR1 LNHDA, CDR2 SQIVND (reference sequence). V was cut by 6 bases and J by 5 bases, with 11 bases left in between. Here the CDR3 DNA reads TGTGCCAGTAGGTCCAGGGAGTATCAGCCCCAGCATTTT. Translated, it gives CASRSREYQPQHF.

This clone has just one count. This rearrangement joins TRBV9 to TRBJ2-3, with D perhaps TRBD2 (5 bases). The CDR3 loop spans 15 amino acids. Trimming removed 0 bases at V and 0 bases at J, with 8 bases between. Germline V gives CDR1 SGDLS, CDR2 YYNGEE. The CDR3 spells CASSVAGGSTDTQYF. The CDR3 bases are TGTGCCAGCAGCGTAGCGGGCGGGAGCACAGATACGCAGTATTTT. Together with reference TRBV9 and TRBJ2-3, the CDR3 gives the full variable domain: DSGVTQTPKHLITATGQRVTLRCSPRSGDLSVYWYQQSLDQGLQFLIQYYNGEERAKGNILERFSAQQFPDLHSELNLSSLELGDSALYFCASSVAGGSTDTQYFGPGTRLTVL.

V and J are TRBV20-1 and TRBJ2-1; no reliable D call. Germline assignment: CDR1 DFQATT and CDR2 SNEGSKA (reference sequence). Trimming left V 3 bases short and J 6 bases short, with 9 bases between. The CDR3 spans 12 residues. CDR3 sequence: CSASPVSNEQFF. Written as DNA, the CDR3 is TGCAGTGCTAGTCCCGTGTCCAATGAGCAGTTCTTC.

This clone appeared a single time. The chain carries TRBV28 and TRBJ1-1; 8 nucleotides line up with TRBD1. In germline, CDR1 is MDHEN, CDR2 SYDVKM. V lost 5 bases, J lost 3 bases, and 8 bases stayed unmatched. This CDR3 region has 15 residues. The CDR3 loop is CASSNDRGQDTEAFF. DNA of the CDR3: TGTGCCAGCAGTAACGACAGGGGTCAGGACACTGAAGCTTTCTTT.